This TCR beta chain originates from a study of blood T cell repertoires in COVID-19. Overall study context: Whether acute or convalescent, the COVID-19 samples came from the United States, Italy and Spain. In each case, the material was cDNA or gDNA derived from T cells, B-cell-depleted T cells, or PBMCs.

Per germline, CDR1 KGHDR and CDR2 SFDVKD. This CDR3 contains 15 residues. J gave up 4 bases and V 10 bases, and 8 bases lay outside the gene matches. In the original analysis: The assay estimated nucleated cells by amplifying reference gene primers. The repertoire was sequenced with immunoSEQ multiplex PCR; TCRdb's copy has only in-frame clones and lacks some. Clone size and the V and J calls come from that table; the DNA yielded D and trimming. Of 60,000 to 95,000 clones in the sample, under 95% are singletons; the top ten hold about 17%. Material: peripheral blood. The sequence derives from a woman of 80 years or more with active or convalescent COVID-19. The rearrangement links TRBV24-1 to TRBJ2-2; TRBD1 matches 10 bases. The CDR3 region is CATHAGTGVTGELFF. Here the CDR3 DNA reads TGTGCCACTCACGCCGGGACAGGGGTCACCGGGGAGCTGTTTTTT.